What follows are 6 T cell receptor beta chains derived from one specimen sequenced in a study of shared clonotypes between healthy human individuals. Profiled with immunoSEQ multiplex PCR; TCRdb holds only in-frame clones, not every one. Here the sample spans some 1.5 million clones, under 99% being singletons. Sequenced input: naive CD4+ T cells sorted from blood. The subset is: CD45RA+ positively selected. Source of these receptors: a man aged 30 to 45 in good health.

Only one count was recorded for this clone. The genes are TRBV7-9 and TRBJ1-1; no firm D call. The V gene lost 3 bases and the J gene lost 1 base, with 9 bases spanning the gap. Germline V gene sequence: CDR1 SEHNR, CDR2 FQNEAQ (reference sequence). The CDR3 sequence is 14 residues long. CDR3 DNA sequence: TGTGCCAGCAGCTTTGTGGCCGGGAACACTGAAGCTTTCTTT. As protein: CASSFVAGNTEAFF.

The V call is TRBV5-6, the J call TRBJ1-5; TRBD1 agrees at 8 bases. This CDR3 spans 16 amino acids. The V segment lost 0 bases and the J segment 4 bases; nucleotides outside the gene matches: 6. Per germline, CDR1 SGHDT and CDR2 YYEEEE. The CDR3 loop reads CASSLGQGSGNQPQHF. CDR3 DNA: TGTGCCAGCAGCTTGGGACAGGGGAGTGGGAATCAGCCCCAGCATTTT.

This clone was seen once. This chain uses TRBV27 with TRBJ2-1; D is unclear. V was pared by 6 bases and J by 6 bases, with 27 bases between. This CDR3 comprises 18 residues. Per the germline V gene, CDR1 is MNHEY and CDR2 is SMNVEV (reference sequence). This CDR3 is CASRPGLPSSLSRNEQFF. CDR3 sequence (DNA): TGTGCCAGCAGACCGGGCCTCCCATCTAGTCTCTCCCGCAATGAGCAGTTCTTC.

The rearrangement links TRBV6-1 to TRBJ1-5, with 9 bases identical to TRBD1. CDR1 is MNHNS and CDR2 is SASEGT in the germline V gene. After removal of 8 bases from V and 6 bases from J, the junction contained 11 bases not matched to a gene. The CDR3 is 15 amino acids. The CDR3 region has the DNA TGTGCCAGCGCCATCGAGGGACAGGGTGGTCAGCCCCAGCATTTT. Residues: CASAIEGQGGQPQHF.

The chain carries TRBV6-6 and TRBJ2-1; perhaps TRBD1 as D (6 bases). The germline gives CDR1 MNHNY, CDR2 SVGAGI (reference sequence). The CDR3 is 14 amino acids. Trimming took 11 bases from V and 4 from J, leaving 18 bases between them. The CDR3, as DNA: TGTGCCCGGATAATTGGGGACAAATACAATGAGCAGTTCTTC. Encoded protein: CARIIGDKYNEQFF.

This clone has only one observation. This sequence joins TRBV27 and TRBJ1-2; D may be TRBD1 (5 bases). The CDR3 has 15 residues. The germline V gene encodes CDR1 MNHEY and CDR2 SMNVEV (reference sequence). V dropped 3 bases and J dropped 2 bases, with 13 bases sitting between them. The CDR3 spells CASSLIRDPNYGYTF. In nucleotides, the CDR3 is TGTGCCAGCAGTTTGATCAGGGACCCAAACTATGGCTACACCTTC.